This entry describes one T cell receptor (beta chain). Its matching antigen is unknown. The sample originates from a study of memory CD4+ T cells and cytomegalovirus serostatus. Notes on the study in general: About 40% of the roughly 160 known CMV-associated TCRbeta sequences appeared in CD4+ memory. The CMV-associated TCR signature appears largely within the CD4+ memory repertoire.

Single viable CD3+CD4+CD8-CD45RO+ cells were sorted as the memory CD4+ T cells. After thawing, CD4+ T cells were positively selected. As handled by the study authors: After removing out-of-frame reads, 2 million to 2.5 million distinct TCRbeta sequences remained. Sequencing was performed with immunoSEQ multiplex PCR; in TCRdb, only in-frame clones are kept and a portion is missing. From that table come the V and J calls and clone size; the DNA was used to work out D and trimming. The repertoire holds around 45,000 clones, with around 74% as singletons. V was clipped by 5 bases and J by 15 bases, with 14 bases between them. CDR3 length: 11 amino acids. The germline CDR1 and CDR2 sequences are SEHNR and FQNEAQ (reference sequence).

The material sequenced was memory CD4+ T cells from blood. The origin of this receptor is an adult in good health and CMV-seronegative. The rearrangement joins TRBV7-9 to TRBJ2-1, with a possible D match to TRBD1 (6 bases). CDR3 DNA: TGTGCCAGCAGCGTCCAGGGGATAGGGTTCTTC. Translation: CASSVQGIGFF.